Described below is a single T cell receptor beta chain sequence and its context. What it recognizes is unknown. At cycle 4 day 1, cycle 7 day 1, and baseline, blood was sampled. This entry belongs to a study of OX40 agonist ivuxolimab in advanced cancers. Findings and limits, study-wide: Some patients without response likewise showed low normalized clonal expansion. Averaged across samples, CD8+ T cells carried more expanded clones than CD4+ did.

CDR1 and CDR2 (germline): SNHLY, FYNNEI. Trimming removed 5 bases from V and 8 bases from J, with 21 bases in between. There are 16 residues in the CDR3. Measured with immunoSEQ multiplex PCR; TCRdb has only the in-frame clones, and not every one. The sample contains about 81,000 clones, about 92% of which appear only once. The chain is built from TRBV2 and TRBJ1-4, with a possible D match to TRBD1 (6 bases). The source material was CD4+ or CD8+ T cells sorted from blood, sampled in a trial of the OX40 agonist ivuxolimab. The clonotype was recovered from an adult with an advanced solid tumor such as melanoma, head and neck, liver or kidney cancer. CDR3 protein: CASSTTGMGASEKLFF. CDR3 in DNA: TGTGCCAGCAGTACCACAGGGATGGGCGCTTCAGAAAAACTGTTTTTT.